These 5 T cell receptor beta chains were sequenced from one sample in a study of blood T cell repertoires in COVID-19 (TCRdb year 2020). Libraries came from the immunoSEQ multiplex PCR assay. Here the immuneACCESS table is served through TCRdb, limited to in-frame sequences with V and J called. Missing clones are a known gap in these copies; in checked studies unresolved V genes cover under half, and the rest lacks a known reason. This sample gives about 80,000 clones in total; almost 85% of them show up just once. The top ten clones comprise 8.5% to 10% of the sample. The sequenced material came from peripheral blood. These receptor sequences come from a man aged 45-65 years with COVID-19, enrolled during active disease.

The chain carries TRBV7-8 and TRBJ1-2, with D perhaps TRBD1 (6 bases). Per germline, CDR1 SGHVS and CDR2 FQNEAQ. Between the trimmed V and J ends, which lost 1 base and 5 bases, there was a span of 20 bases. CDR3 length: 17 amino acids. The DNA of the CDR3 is TGTGCCAGCAGCTTAGACAGGGTCCGGGTGGATAGGTATGGCTACACCTTC. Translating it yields CASSLDRVRVDRYGYTF.

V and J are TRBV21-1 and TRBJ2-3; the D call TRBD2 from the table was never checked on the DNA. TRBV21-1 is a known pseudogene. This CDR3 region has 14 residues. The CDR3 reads CASRGSGRGDTQYF. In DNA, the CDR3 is TGTGCCAGCAGGGGTAGCGGGAGGGGAGATACGCAGTATTTT.

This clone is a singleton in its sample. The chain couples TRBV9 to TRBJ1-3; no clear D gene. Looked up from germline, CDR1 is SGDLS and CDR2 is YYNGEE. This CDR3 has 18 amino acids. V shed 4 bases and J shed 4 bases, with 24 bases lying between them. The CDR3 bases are TGTGCCAGCAGCCCCCATGTACGGGGAATCAGCGCCGGAAACACCATATATTTT. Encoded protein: CASSPHVRGISAGNTIYF.

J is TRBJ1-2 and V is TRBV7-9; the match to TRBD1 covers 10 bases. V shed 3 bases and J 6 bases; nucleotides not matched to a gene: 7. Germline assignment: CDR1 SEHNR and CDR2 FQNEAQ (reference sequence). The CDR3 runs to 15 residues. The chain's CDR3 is CASSLRTGGIDGYTF. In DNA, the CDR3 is TGTGCCAGCAGCTTGAGGACAGGGGGGATCGATGGCTACACCTTC. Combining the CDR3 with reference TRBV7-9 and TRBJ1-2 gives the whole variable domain DTGVSQNPRHKITKRGQNVTFRCDPISEHNRLYWYRQTLGQGPEFLTYFQNEAQLEKSRLLSDRFSAERPKGSFSTLEIQRTEQGDSAMYLCASSLRTGGIDGYTFGSGTRLTVV.

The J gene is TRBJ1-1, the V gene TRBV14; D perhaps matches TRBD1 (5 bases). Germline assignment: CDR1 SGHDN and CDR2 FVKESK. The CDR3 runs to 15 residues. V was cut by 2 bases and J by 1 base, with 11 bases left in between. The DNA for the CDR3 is TGTGCCAGCAGCCAAATGACAGCGGGGAACACTGAAGCTTTCTTT. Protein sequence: CASSQMTAGNTEAFF.